This record covers a single T cell receptor (beta chain). Antigen unknown. This entry comes from a study of cytomegalovirus exposure and HLA in healthy donors. Regarding the study as a whole: Many donors shared some public TCRs, even though most TCR sequences were rare. Researchers counted over 150 TCR beta chains as cytomegalovirus-associated. Researchers left out some V segments, among them TRBV6-2 and TRBV6-3, as indistinguishable. Follow-up analysis later connected one missense variant in DCLRE1C with trimming of TCR beta V- and J-genes.

Use of 60 Vbeta and 13 Jbeta primers characterized the PCR. This table comes from immunoSEQ multiplex PCR, and its TCRdb copy is limited to in-frame clones, with some not included. The table lists some 100,000 clones, 79% of them singletons. Unmatched junction bases numbered 10, after V lost 1 base and J lost 0 bases. The CDR3 has 19 amino acids. CDR1 MNHEY and CDR2 SMNVEV come from the germline V gene (reference sequence). Sample: PBMCs. This clonotype was obtained from a male donor in good health and CMV-seropositive. This chain uses TRBV27 with TRBJ1-1; 11 nucleotides match TRBD1. The CDR3 protein is CASSLFGGTGGPMNTEAFF. In DNA, the CDR3 is TGTGCCAGCAGTTTATTCGGGGGGACAGGGGGTCCGATGAACACTGAAGCTTTCTTT.